The sample holds many counts of the clone carrying this T cell receptor (beta chain). What it binds is unknown. The data were obtained in a study of CD8+CD57+ T cells in acquired aplastic anemia. Study-level background: Sorted CD4+ and CD8+ cell DNA averaged around 3 ug.

Germline CDR1 KGHDR, CDR2 SFDVKD. This CDR3 contains 15 residues. V trimming: 6 bases; J trimming: 5 bases; junction bases outside the gene matches: 8. It was patients with CD8+CD57+ cell expansion by flow cytometry who were chosen for sequencing. Patients had undergone no therapy by the time their blood was sampled. Genomic DNA provided the template from which TCR beta VDJ and CDR3 profiles were obtained. MiXCR, applied by TCRdb to the reads, yields one record per CDR3 protein. The table includes roughly 190,000 distinct CDR3 sequences, roughly half detected once. Study results and limitations: Found in both controls and patients were twenty-nine CD8+ CDR3 sequences. CD8+ Simpson's diversity in patients was not significantly different from that in controls.

V and J are TRBV24-1 and TRBJ2-1; 8 positions agree with TRBD2. Sequenced input: sorted CD4+, CD8+, or CD8+CD57+ T cells (not recorded which) from PBMCs. This sequence was found in a human donor with aplastic anemia. This CDR3 reads CATSPSGGVDNEQFF. The CDR3 coding sequence is TGTGCCACCAGTCCGTCCGGGGGGGTCGACAATGAGCAGTTCTTC.